One and the same sample provided the 5 T cell receptor beta chains below, sequenced in a study of response to subunit inactivated influenza vaccine. Via MiXCR, TCRdb re-called the RT-PCR reads, giving one row per CDR3 protein. The sample has hundreds of thousands of distinct CDR3 sequences; over 10% are singletons. Sequencing was performed on PBMCs from blood, taken roughly 47 days after vaccination. These receptors originate from a man between 50 and 59 years old who received an inactivated influenza vaccine.

This clonotype has a handful of counts. The rearrangement uses TRBV4-3 and TRBJ2-2; 7 bases match TRBD1. The V gene end was trimmed by 0 bases and the J gene end by 6 bases; junction bases not matched to a gene: 7. From germline, CDR1 is LGHNA and CDR2 YSLEER. The CDR3 has 16 residues. The CDR3 protein is CASSQERQGRAGELFF. DNA of the CDR3: TGCGCCAGCAGCCAAGAGAGACAGGGCCGCGCCGGGGAGCTGTTTTTT.

The gene calls are TRBV19 and TRBJ2-7; possible D gene TRBD1, 6 bases. Trimming took off 3 bases at V and 1 base at J, with 16 bases between the two ends. Germline V CDR1 and CDR2: LNHDA, SQIVND (reference sequence). This CDR3 is built from 16 residues. Here the CDR3 reads CASSIHPSRGSYEQYF. Written as DNA, the CDR3 is TGTGCCAGTAGTATCCATCCCTCGAGGGGGTCCTACGAGCAGTACTTC.

This clonotype came up many times. The rearrangement links TRBV28 to TRBJ2-7; 10 bases map to TRBD1. CDR3 size: 15 residues. In germline, CDR1 is MDHEN, CDR2 SYDVKM. Trimming removed 2 bases from V and 8 bases from J; junction bases left unmatched: 9. The CDR3 spells CASSLMTGQGSQQYF. CDR3 DNA: TGTGCCAGCAGTTTAATGACGGGACAGGGGTCGCAGCAGTACTTC.

The chain joins TRBV7-2 to TRBJ2-7; 7 nucleotides line up with TRBD2. The CDR3 runs 11 residues. Germline loops: CDR1 SGHTA, CDR2 FQGNSA. The junction had 0 bases not matched to a gene; V was cut back by 8 bases and J by 2 bases. Here the CDR3 DNA reads TGTGCCAGCGGGGGGGCCTACGAGCAGTACTTC. The encoded protein is CASGGAYEQYF.

The rearrangement links TRBV20-1 to TRBJ2-5; the match to TRBD2 covers 11 bases. The CDR3 spans 15 residues. The J segment lost 7 bases and the V segment lost 0 bases, leaving 7 bases of the junction unmatched. Germline assignment: CDR1 DFQATT and CDR2 SNEGSKA (reference sequence). The DNA for the CDR3 is TGCAGTGCTAGAGATCCGACTAGCGGGGAAGGGACCCAGTACTTC. Translation: CSARDPTSGEGTQYF.